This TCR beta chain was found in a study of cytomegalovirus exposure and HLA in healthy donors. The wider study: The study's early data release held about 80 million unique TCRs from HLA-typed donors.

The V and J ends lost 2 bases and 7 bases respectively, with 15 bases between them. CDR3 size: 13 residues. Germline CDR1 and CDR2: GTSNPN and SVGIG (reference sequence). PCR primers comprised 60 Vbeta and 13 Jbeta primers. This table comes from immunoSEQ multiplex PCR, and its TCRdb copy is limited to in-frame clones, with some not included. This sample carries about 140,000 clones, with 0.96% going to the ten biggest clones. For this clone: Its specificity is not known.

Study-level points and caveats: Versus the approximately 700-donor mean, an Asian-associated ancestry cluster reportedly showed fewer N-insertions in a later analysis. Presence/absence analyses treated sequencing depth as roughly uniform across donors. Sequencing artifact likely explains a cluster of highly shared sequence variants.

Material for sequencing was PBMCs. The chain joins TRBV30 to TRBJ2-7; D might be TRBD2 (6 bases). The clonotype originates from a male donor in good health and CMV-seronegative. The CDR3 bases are TGTGCCTGGAGTCTAAATGGGGGGTTAGAGCAGTACTTC. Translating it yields CAWSLNGGLEQYF.